Listed here is a single T cell receptor (beta chain). Its matching antigen is unknown. This record comes from a study of response to subunit inactivated influenza vaccine. Points from the study as a whole: The authors suggested that every seasonal influenza vaccination recruits few new T cells.

TCRdb analysed the RT-PCR reads with MiXCR anew, one entry per CDR3 protein. The table records around 650,000 distinct CDR3 sequences, approximately 14% of them present only once. The material was PBMCs from blood, obtained roughly 12 days after vaccination. The TCR originated in a man aged 45-60 years who received an inactivated influenza vaccine.

The CDR3: CASSFSAANVLTF. For the CDR3, the DNA is TGTGCCAGCAGTTTTAGCGCGGCCAACGTCCTGACTTTC. The genes are TRBV27 and TRBJ2-6; tentative D call: TRBD2 (5 bases). Germline CDR1 reads MNHEY; CDR2 reads SMNVEV (reference sequence). CDR3 length: 13 residues. V lost 3 bases and J lost 6, with 6 bases in between.